The entry below describes one T cell receptor (beta chain). Methods used by the authors: The assay estimated nucleated cells by amplifying reference gene primers. The data were produced by immunoSEQ multiplex PCR, yet TCRdb's version contains in-frame clones alone and is incomplete. Clone size and V and J calls were adopted from that table, with D and trimming inferred from the DNA. Of 55,000 to 80,000 clones in the sample, about 74% were seen once. This CDR3 comprises 12 residues. The V end lost 6 bases, the J end lost 1 base, and 4 bases lay between the germline ends. Germline V gene lookup returns CDR1 MDHEN and CDR2 SYDVKM. The entry originates in a study of blood T cell repertoires in COVID-19. Study context: Samples of COVID-19 (acute and convalescent) were obtained from the United States, Italy and Spain. T cells, B-cell-depleted T cells, or PBMCs provided the cDNA or gDNA that served as material.

The sample was peripheral blood. The clonotype was recovered from a woman older than 75 with acute or convalescent COVID-19. The rearrangement uses TRBV28 and TRBJ1-5; D uncertain. The CDR3: CASRSSNQPQHF. CDR3 coding DNA: TGTGCCAGCAGAAGCAGCAATCAGCCCCAGCATTTT.